The TCR beta chain under discussion was sequenced for a study of tumor-infiltrating lymphocytes in oesophageal squamous cell carcinoma. With 1 base removed from V and 0 bases from J, the gap between germline ends came to 9 bases. This CDR3 is built from 15 residues. Germline V gives CDR1 SGHTA, CDR2 FQGNSA. TCRdb reprocessed the PCR reads with MiXCR, giving one entry per CDR3 protein. The sample includes 10,000 to 15,000 distinct CDR3 sequences, around three fifths of them seen just once. The sequence was obtained from a female donor with esophageal squamous cell carcinoma. The sequencing sample was made of esophageal tumor tissue. V usage is TRBV7-2 and J usage is TRBJ1-1; tentative D call: TRBD1 (5 bases). DNA for the CDR3: TGTGCCAGCAGCTTAGGCGTGGGACTGAACACTGAAGCTTTCTTT. It specifies CASSLGVGLNTEAFF.